This T cell receptor (beta chain) is from a study of blood T cell repertoires in COVID-19. As for the study in general: The analysed material was cDNA or gDNA that came from T cells, B-cell-depleted T cells, or PBMCs.

Clones were sequenced by immunoSEQ multiplex PCR, and TCRdb holds only the in-frame ones, with some missing. The sample lists roughly 110,000 clones, under 85% occurring once. V trimming: 5 bases; J trimming: 6 bases; junction bases outside the gene matches: 8. The CDR3 extends over 14 amino acids. Germline V CDR1 and CDR2: SGHAT, FQDESV (reference sequence). The gene calls are TRBV11-1 and TRBJ2-7; 9 bases match TRBD1. The origin of this receptor is a woman in her sixties or seventies with acute or convalescent COVID-19. The sequenced sample consisted of peripheral blood. The CDR3 sequence: CASSTRTGAGEQYF. CDR3 DNA sequence: TGTGCCAGCAGCACACGGACAGGGGCGGGCGAGCAGTACTTC.